This TCR beta chain appears in the sequencing data of a study of blood T cell repertoires in COVID-19. Profiling relied on immunoSEQ multiplex PCR, and the TCRdb table lists in-frame clones only, not all of them. The sample has approximately 170,000 clones, 83% seen once; the top ten hold under 2.5%. This clone was detected only once. In germline, CDR1 is MGHRA, CDR2 YSYEKL. The CDR3 totals 14 residues. V was pared by 1 base and J by 3 bases, with 6 bases between. This clonotype originated in a woman older than 75 with acute or convalescent COVID-19. The sample consisted of peripheral blood. This sequence joins TRBV4-1 and TRBJ2-2; tentatively, D is TRBD2 (5 bases). CDR3: CASSQGGHTGELFF. CDR3 nucleotides: TGCGCCAGCAGCCAAGGCGGGCACACCGGGGAGCTGTTTTTT.